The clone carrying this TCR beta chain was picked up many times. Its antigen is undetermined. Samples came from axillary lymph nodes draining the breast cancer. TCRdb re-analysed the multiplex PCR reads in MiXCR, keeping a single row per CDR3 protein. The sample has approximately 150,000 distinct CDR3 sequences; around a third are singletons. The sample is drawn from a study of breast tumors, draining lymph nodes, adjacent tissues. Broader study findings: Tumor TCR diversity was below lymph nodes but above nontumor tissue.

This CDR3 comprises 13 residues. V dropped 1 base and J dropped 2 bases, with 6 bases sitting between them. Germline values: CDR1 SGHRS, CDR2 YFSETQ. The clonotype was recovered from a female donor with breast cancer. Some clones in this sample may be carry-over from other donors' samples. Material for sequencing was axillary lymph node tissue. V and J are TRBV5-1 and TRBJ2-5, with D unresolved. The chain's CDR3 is CASSLPAQETQYF. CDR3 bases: TGCGCCAGCAGCTTGCCCGCACAAGAGACCCAGTACTTC.